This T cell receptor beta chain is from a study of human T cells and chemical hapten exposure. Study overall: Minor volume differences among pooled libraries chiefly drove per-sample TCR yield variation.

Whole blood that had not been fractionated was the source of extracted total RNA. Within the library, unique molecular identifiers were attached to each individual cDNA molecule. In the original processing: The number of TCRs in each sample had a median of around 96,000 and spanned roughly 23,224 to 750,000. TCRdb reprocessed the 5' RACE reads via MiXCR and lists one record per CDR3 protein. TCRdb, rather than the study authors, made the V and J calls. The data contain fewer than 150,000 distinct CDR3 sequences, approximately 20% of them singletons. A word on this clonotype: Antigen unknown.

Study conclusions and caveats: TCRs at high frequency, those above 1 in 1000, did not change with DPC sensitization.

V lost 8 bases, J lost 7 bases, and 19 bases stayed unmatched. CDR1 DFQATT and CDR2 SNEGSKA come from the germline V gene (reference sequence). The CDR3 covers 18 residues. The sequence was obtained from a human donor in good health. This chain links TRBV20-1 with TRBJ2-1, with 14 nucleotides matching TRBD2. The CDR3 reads CSPTTGLAGGLGRNEQFF. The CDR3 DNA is TGCAGTCCAACGACCGGACTAGCGGGAGGTCTGGGGAGGAATGAGCAGTTCTTC.